The T cell receptor beta chain under discussion was sequenced for a study of T-cell reconstitution after alpha-beta-depleted transplantation in children. Germline V lookup: CDR1 ENHRY, CDR2 SYGVKD. Trimming left V 5 bases short and J 7 bases short, with 12 bases between. The length of the CDR3 is 13 residues. This clonotype has a handful of counts. As it was prepared, the TCRbeta library received unique molecular identifiers. MiXCR was run by TCRdb on the PCR reads, yielding one entry per CDR3 protein. The sample lists about 460,000 distinct CDR3 sequences, around 12% occurring once. The sample consisted of PBMCs from the stem cell graft donor, taken from the stem cell graft. The chain joins TRBV10-3 to TRBJ1-5, with D hard to call. The sequence was obtained from a human donor who donated a stem cell graft to a child with combined immunodeficiency. For the CDR3, the DNA is TGTGCCATCAGTACCGGTTTAGGGCAGCCCCAGCATTTT. This encodes CAISTGLGQPQHF.